This entry features one T cell receptor (beta chain) sequence. Vbeta (60) and Jbeta (13) primers were used in the PCR. Clones were sequenced by immunoSEQ multiplex PCR, and TCRdb holds only the in-frame ones, with some missing. The table lists roughly 200,000 clones, approximately 70% of them singletons. V shed 5 bases and J 4 bases; nucleotides not matched to a gene: 16. Germline CDR1 and CDR2: LNHDA and SQIVND (reference sequence). This CDR3 region has 18 residues. These data are taken from a study of cytomegalovirus exposure and HLA in healthy donors. Whole-study context: Ancestry clustering placed 81% of some 400 genotyped donors in the Caucasian-associated cluster.

The sample taken for sequencing was PBMCs. This TCR was recovered from a man aged 35-49 years in good health and CMV-seropositive. The chain joins TRBV19 to TRBJ2-5, with 10 bases lining up with TRBD2. The CDR3 protein is CASSPRGIELAGTETQYF. The CDR3 region has the DNA TGTGCCAGTAGTCCCAGGGGGATAGAACTAGCGGGGACAGAGACCCAGTACTTC.